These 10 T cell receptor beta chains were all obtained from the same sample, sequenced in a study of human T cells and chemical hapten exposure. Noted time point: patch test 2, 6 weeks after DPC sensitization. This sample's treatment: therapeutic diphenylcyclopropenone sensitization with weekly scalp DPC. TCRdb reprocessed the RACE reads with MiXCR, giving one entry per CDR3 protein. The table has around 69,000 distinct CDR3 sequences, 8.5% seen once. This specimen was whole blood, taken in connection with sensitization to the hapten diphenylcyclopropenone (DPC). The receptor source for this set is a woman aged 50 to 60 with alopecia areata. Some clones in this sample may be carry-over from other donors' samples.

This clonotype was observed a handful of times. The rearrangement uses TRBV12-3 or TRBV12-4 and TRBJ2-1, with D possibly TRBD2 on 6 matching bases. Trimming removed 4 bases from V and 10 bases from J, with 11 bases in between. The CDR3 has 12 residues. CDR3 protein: CASSYGGGEQFF. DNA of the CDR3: TGTGCCAGCAGTTATGGGGGAGGAGAGCAGTTCTTC.

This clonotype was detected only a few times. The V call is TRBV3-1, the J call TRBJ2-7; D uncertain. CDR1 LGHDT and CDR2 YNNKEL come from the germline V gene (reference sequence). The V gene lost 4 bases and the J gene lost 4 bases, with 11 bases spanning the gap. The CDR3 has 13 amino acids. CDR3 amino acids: CASSPGPPYEQYF. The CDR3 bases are TGTGCCAGCAGCCCCGGACCCCCTTACGAGCAGTACTTC.

The CDR3: CASSLSGPREQFF. CDR3 DNA sequence: TGTGCCAGCAGTTTAAGCGGACCAAGGGAGCAGTTCTTC. This chain joins TRBV28 and TRBJ2-1; tentative D call: TRBD2 (5 bases). The V end lost 2 bases, the J end lost 10 bases, and 12 bases lay between the germline ends. The CDR3 runs to 13 residues. Germline V CDR1 and CDR2: MDHEN, SYDVKM.

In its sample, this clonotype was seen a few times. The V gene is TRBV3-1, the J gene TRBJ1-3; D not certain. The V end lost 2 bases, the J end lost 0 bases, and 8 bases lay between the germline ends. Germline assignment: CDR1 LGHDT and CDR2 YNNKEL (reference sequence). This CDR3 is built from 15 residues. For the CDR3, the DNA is TGTGCCAGCAGCCAAAACAGCGGCTCTGGAAACACCATATATTTT. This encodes CASSQNSGSGNTIYF.

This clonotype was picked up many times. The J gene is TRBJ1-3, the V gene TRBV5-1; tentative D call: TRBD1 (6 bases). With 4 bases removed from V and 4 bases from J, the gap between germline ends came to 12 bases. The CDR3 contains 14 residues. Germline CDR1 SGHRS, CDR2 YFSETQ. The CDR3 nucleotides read TGCGCCAGCAGCCTAACAGGGACAGGAAACACCATATATTTT. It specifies CASSLTGTGNTIYF.

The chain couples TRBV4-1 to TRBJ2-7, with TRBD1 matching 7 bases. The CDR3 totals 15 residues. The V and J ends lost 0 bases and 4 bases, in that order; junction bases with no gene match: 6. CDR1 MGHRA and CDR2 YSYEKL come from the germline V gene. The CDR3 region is CASSQEPGQSYEQYF. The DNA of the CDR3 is TGCGCCAGCAGCCAAGAGCCGGGACAGTCGTACGAGCAGTACTTC.

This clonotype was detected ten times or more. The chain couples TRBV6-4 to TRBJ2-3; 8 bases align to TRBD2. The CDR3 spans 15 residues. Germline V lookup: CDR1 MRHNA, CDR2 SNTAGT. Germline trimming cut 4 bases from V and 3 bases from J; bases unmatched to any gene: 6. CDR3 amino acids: CASSVEAGATDTQYF. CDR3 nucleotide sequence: TGTGCCAGCAGTGTTGAAGCGGGGGCAACAGATACGCAGTATTTT.

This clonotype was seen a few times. The CDR3 sequence is CASSPRASADTGELFF. The CDR3 DNA reads TGTGCCAGCAGCCCAAGGGCTAGCGCCGACACCGGGGAGCTGTTTTTT. J is TRBJ2-2 and V is TRBV11-2; possible D gene TRBD2, 6 bases. The CDR3 contains 16 residues. The germline V and J ends were trimmed by 5 bases and 3 bases, with 16 bases remaining between them. Germline lookup yields CDR1 SGHAT and CDR2 FQNNGV.

In DNA, the CDR3 is TGTGCCAGCGGGGACTGGTCCACAGATACGCAGTATTTT. Its protein product is CASGDWSTDTQYF. This chain uses TRBV9 with TRBJ2-3; weak D call: TRBD2 (6 bases). The CDR3 extends over 13 amino acids. Trimming left V 7 bases short and J 2 bases short, with 11 bases between. CDR1 and CDR2 (germline): SGDLS, YYNGEE. Together with reference TRBV9 and TRBJ2-3, the CDR3 gives the full variable domain: DSGVTQTPKHLITATGQRVTLRCSPRSGDLSVYWYQQSLDQGLQFLIQYYNGEERAKGNILERFSAQQFPDLHSELNLSSLELGDSALYFCASGDWSTDTQYFGPGTRLTVL.

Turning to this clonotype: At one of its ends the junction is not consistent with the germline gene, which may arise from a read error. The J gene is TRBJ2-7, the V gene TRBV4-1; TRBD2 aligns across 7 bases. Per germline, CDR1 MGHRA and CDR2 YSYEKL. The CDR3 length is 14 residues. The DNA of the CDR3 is TGCGCCAGCAGCCAAGGTATTAGCGGGTACGGGCAGTACTTC. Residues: CASSQGISGYGQYF.